This passage covers 25 T cell receptor beta chains from one sample sequenced in a study of low-dose radiotherapy and immunotherapy resistance in tumors. Covering alpha and beta chains, TRAV- and TRBV-specific primers were used for the first-strand cDNA. TCR amplification ran roughly 21 PCR cycles using constant-region and V-primer adapter primers. TCRdb independently ran MiXCR on the reads; one entry per CDR3 protein. The top ten clones hold roughly 3.1% of a sample with 12,000 or so distinct CDR3 sequences, roughly 72% of them seen once. The receptors derive from a human donor with advanced metastatic prostate, ovarian, gallbladder or colorectal cancer (not recorded which). This table probably holds off-target reads from a library built for another chain.

This chain joins TRBV28 and TRBJ2-1; 12 bases line up with TRBD2. The CDR3 runs to 17 residues. V shed 0 bases, J shed 9 bases, and the junction held 9 bases outside the gene matches. The germline gives CDR1 MDHEN, CDR2 SYDVKM. The CDR3 coding sequence is TGTGCCAGCAGTTTATGGGACCTAGCGGGAGGGCCGGGTGAGCAGTTCTTC. This codes for CASSLWDLAGGPGEQFF.

The genes are TRBV7-2 and TRBJ2-1, with D perhaps TRBD2 (6 bases). Germline values: CDR1 SGHTA, CDR2 FQGNSA. V was shortened by 5 bases and J by 1 base, with 18 bases between the two germline ends. The CDR3 is 17 amino acids. This chain's CDR3 is CASSPTRLGQSYNEQFF. The CDR3 DNA follows: TGTGCCAGCAGCCCCACTCGACTAGGTCAGTCCTACAATGAGCAGTTCTTC.

This clonotype was counted between two and nine times. V and J are TRBV28 and TRBJ1-2; 12 nucleotides align to TRBD1. Germline V gene sequence: CDR1 MDHEN, CDR2 SYDVKM. The junction had 15 bases not matched to a gene; V was cut back by 9 bases and J by 4 bases. The CDR3 loop spans 17 amino acids. In nucleotides, the CDR3 is TGTGCCAGTCACGCAGGGACAGGGGGCGCTTCAATCTATGGCTACACCTTC. This encodes CASHAGTGGASIYGYTF.

This clonotype was counted between two and nine times. V usage is TRBV12-3 or TRBV12-4 and J usage is TRBJ2-7; TRBD2 agrees at 15 bases. The CDR3 spans 16 residues. The ends lost 6 bases at V and 3 bases at J; junction bases unmatched: 6. As DNA, the CDR3 is TGTGCCAGCAGGGGACTAGCGGGAGGCCCCAACTACGAGCAGTACTTC. Amino acid sequence: CASRGLAGGPNYEQYF.

The chain combines TRBV29-1 with TRBJ2-5; 11 bases are a match to TRBD2. The CDR3 extends over 16 amino acids. In germline, CDR1 is SQVTM, CDR2 ANQGSEA. Losses at the gene ends were 7 bases for V and 5 bases for J; bases not matched to a gene: 15. The CDR3 protein is CSAAGTSGGGGETQYF. The CDR3 bases are TGCAGCGCCGCCGGGACTAGCGGAGGGGGAGGGGAGACCCAGTACTTC.

The chain is built from TRBV14 and TRBJ2-2; 7 bases align to TRBD1. The CDR3 is 15 amino acids. The V and J ends lost 3 bases and 3 bases, in that order; junction bases with no gene match: 4. Germline CDR1 and CDR2: SGHDN and FVKESK. CDR3 DNA sequence: TGTGCCAGCAGCCATCGACAGGGATACACCGGGGAGCTGTTTTTT. This gives the protein CASSHRQGYTGELFF.

This clonotype has just a few counts. The rearrangement uses TRBV5-4 and TRBJ2-1; D unresolved. Germline CDR1 and CDR2: SGHNT and YYREEE (reference sequence). The CDR3 has 16 residues. With 0 bases removed from V and 3 bases from J, the gap between germline ends came to 13 bases. The CDR3 reads CASSLGAGKSYNEQFF. As DNA, the CDR3 is TGTGCCAGCAGCTTGGGGGCAGGAAAAAGCTACAATGAGCAGTTCTTC.

The chain carries TRBV6-2 or TRBV6-3 and TRBJ2-7, with 7 bases that match TRBD1. The CDR3 runs to 14 residues. V gave up 6 bases and J gave up 3 bases; unmatched junction bases: 8. Germline CDR1 reads MNHEY; CDR2 reads SVGEGT. CDR3 in amino acids: CASRLYRGNYEQYF. For the CDR3, the DNA is TGTGCCAGCAGACTTTACAGGGGAAACTACGAGCAGTACTTC.

The rearrangement joins TRBV28 to TRBJ2-7, with TRBD1 matching 10 bases. This CDR3 comprises 15 residues. Germline CDR1 and CDR2: MDHEN and SYDVKM. Trimming took 4 bases from V and 7 from J; bases not matched to a gene: 10. The DNA of the CDR3 is TGTGCCAGCAGTTCCCCCGGGACAGGGGCGGGTGAGCAGTACTTC. Its translation: CASSSPGTGAGEQYF.

The rearrangement uses TRBV4-2 and TRBJ2-1; TRBD2 matches at 7 bases. The CDR3 spans 14 residues. The germline CDR1 and CDR2 sequences are LGHNA and YNFKEQ. Trimming removed 1 base from V and 6 bases from J; junction bases left unmatched: 3. The CDR3: CASSQAGTINEQFF. For the CDR3, the DNA is TGTGCCAGCAGCCAAGCCGGGACTATCAATGAGCAGTTCTTC.

The rearrangement joins TRBV11-2 to TRBJ2-1; D not resolved. Germline V lookup: CDR1 SGHAT, CDR2 FQNNGV. V was pared by 4 bases and J by 5 bases, with 12 bases between. The CDR3 covers 14 residues. The CDR3, as DNA: TGTGCCAGCAGCTCCCAGCGCCGTAACAATGAGCAGTTCTTC. Translation gives CASSSQRRNNEQFF. The full variable domain, its missing parts supplied by reference TRBV11-2 and TRBJ2-1, is EAGVAQSPRYKIIEKRQSVAFWCNPISGHATLYWYQQILGQGPKLLIQFQNNGVVDDSQLPKDRFSAERLKGVDSTLKIQPAKLEDSAVYLCASSSQRRNNEQFFGPGTRLTVL.

This chain links TRBV25-1 with TRBJ2-6; D not resolved. CDR3 length equals 16 residues. Germline V gene lookup returns CDR1 MGHDK and CDR2 SYGVNS. V lost 3 bases, J lost 0 bases, and 9 bases lay in between. CDR3 sequence (DNA): TGTGCCAGCAGTGACAACGTCCTCTCTGGGGCCAACGTCCTGACTTTC. This encodes CASSDNVLSGANVLTF.

This clonotype was recorded only once. The chain joins TRBV7-9 to TRBJ2-7, with 9 nucleotides matching TRBD1. With 2 bases clipped from V and 5 bases from J, the junction kept 7 bases outside the gene matches. The CDR3 spans 15 residues. Per germline, CDR1 SEHNR and CDR2 FQNEAQ (reference sequence). Here the CDR3 DNA reads TGTGCCAGCAGCTTAACCGGGACAGGGACCCACGAGCAGTACTTC. Residues: CASSLTGTGTHEQYF.

This clonotype occurred once. The J gene is TRBJ2-6, the V gene TRBV20-1; 13 bases agree with TRBD2. Unmatched junction bases numbered 7, after V lost 1 base and J lost 4 bases. Germline assignment: CDR1 DFQATT and CDR2 SNEGSKA (reference sequence). The CDR3 has 18 amino acids. CDR3 in amino acids: CSARAGLAGEKGANVLTF. CDR3 nucleotide sequence: TGCAGTGCTAGAGCCGGACTAGCGGGAGAAAAAGGGGCCAACGTCCTGACTTTC.

V gene TRBV20-1 combines with J gene TRBJ2-1; D is possibly TRBD1 (5 bases). V lost 0 bases to trimming and J lost 7 bases, with 13 bases between them. The germline V gene has CDR1 DFQATT and CDR2 SNEGSKA (reference sequence). The CDR3 covers 14 residues. In DNA, the CDR3 is TGCAGTGCTAGAGATCGTAACAGGCGAAATGAGCAGTTCTTC. It specifies CSARDRNRRNEQFF.

This clonotype was observed once. The chain carries TRBV2 and TRBJ1-1, with D maybe TRBD1 (6 bases). V was cut by 3 bases and J by 1 base, with 9 bases left in between. The CDR3 length is 14 residues. From germline, CDR1 is SNHLY and CDR2 FYNNEI. This CDR3 reads CASSEAGANTEAFF. Here the CDR3 DNA reads TGTGCCAGCAGTGAGGCAGGGGCGAACACTGAAGCTTTCTTT.

The rearrangement uses TRBV12-3 or TRBV12-4 and TRBJ2-3; D unresolved. The ends were cut back, 6 bases at V and 6 bases at J, with 7 bases in the middle. This CDR3 region has 11 residues. The CDR3 loop is CASRQADTQYF. In nucleotides, the CDR3 is TGTGCCAGCAGGCAAGCGGATACGCAGTATTTT.

The chain recombines TRBV5-1 with TRBJ2-7; 9 bases line up with TRBD2. Trimming cost V 4 bases and J 6 bases; bases outside gene matches: 11. Looked up from germline, CDR1 is SGHRS and CDR2 is YFSETQ. This CDR3 has 15 amino acids. As DNA, the CDR3 is TGCGCCAGCAGCCAGCAAGCAGGACTAGCGCTCGAGCAGTACTTC. Protein: CASSQQAGLALEQYF. Together with reference TRBV5-1 and TRBJ2-7, the CDR3 gives the full variable domain: KAGVTQTPRYLIKTRGQQVTLSCSPISGHRSVSWYQQTPGQGLQFLFEYFSETQRNKGNFPGRFSGRQFSNSRSEMNVSTLELGDSALYLCASSQQAGLALEQYFGPGTRLTVT.

The chain joins TRBV5-4 to TRBJ2-2, with 10 bases that match TRBD1. Germline CDR1 and CDR2: SGHNT and YYREEE (reference sequence). CDR3 length: 15 amino acids. V dropped 4 bases and J dropped 3; count of bases not matched to a gene: 3. CDR3 in amino acids: CASSTGTGDTGELFF. In DNA, the CDR3 is TGTGCCAGCAGCACCGGGACAGGGGACACCGGGGAGCTGTTTTTT.

The chain carries TRBV5-6 and TRBJ2-5; 9 bases are shared with TRBD1. The germline gives CDR1 SGHDT, CDR2 YYEEEE. V lost 2 bases, J lost 4 bases, and 3 bases stayed unmatched. This CDR3 is 14 amino acids long. The CDR3 nucleotides are TGTGCCAGCAGCTTACAGGGGGCCCGAGAGACCCAGTACTTC. Translating it yields CASSLQGARETQYF.

This chain joins TRBV5-6 and TRBJ2-2; a weak D match, TRBD2 (6 bases). The germline V gene has CDR1 SGHDT and CDR2 YYEEEE. The CDR3 extends over 14 amino acids. V lost 1 base and J lost 4, with 8 bases in between. The DNA for the CDR3 is TGTGCCAGCAGCTTGTCGGGAGTCACCGGGGAGCTGTTTTTT. As protein: CASSLSGVTGELFF.

CDR3: CASSLYRAGQPQHF. CDR3 nucleotide sequence: TGTGCCAGCAGTTTATACAGGGCAGGTCAGCCCCAGCATTTT. This chain joins TRBV27 and TRBJ1-5, with TRBD1 as a possible D gene (6 bases). The CDR3 runs 14 residues. Per the germline V gene, CDR1 is MNHEY and CDR2 is SMNVEV (reference sequence). V lost 1 base, J lost 6 bases, and 10 bases lay in between.

The rearrangement links TRBV5-1 to TRBJ2-2; tentatively, D is TRBD1 (5 bases). Germline V gene data show CDR1 as SGHRS and CDR2 as YFSETQ. The V end lost 4 bases, the J end lost 0 bases, and 10 bases lay between the germline ends. The CDR3 runs 15 residues. CDR3 in amino acids: CASSEAGPNTGELFF. In DNA form, the CDR3 reads TGCGCCAGCAGCGAGGCAGGGCCGAACACCGGGGAGCTGTTTTTT. Variable domain in full (rest from reference TRBV5-1 and TRBJ2-2): KAGVTQTPRYLIKTRGQQVTLSCSPISGHRSVSWYQQTPGQGLQFLFEYFSETQRNKGNFPGRFSGRQFSNSRSEMNVSTLELGDSALYLCASSEAGPNTGELFFGEGSRLTVL.

This chain links TRBV10-3 with TRBJ1-3; 7 positions match TRBD1. J gave up 2 bases and V 6 bases, and 7 bases lay outside the gene matches. The germline gives CDR1 ENHRY, CDR2 SYGVKD. This CDR3 contains 15 residues. The CDR3 protein is CAIRDRIFPGNTIYF. CDR3 sequence (DNA): TGTGCCATCAGGGACAGGATTTTCCCTGGAAACACCATATATTTT.

The genes are TRBV10-3 and TRBJ2-7; the D gene is possibly TRBD2 (7 bases). Germline lookup yields CDR1 ENHRY and CDR2 SYGVKD. The CDR3 extends over 16 amino acids. V was trimmed by 4 bases and J by 5 bases, leaving 21 bases between them. The CDR3 DNA follows: TGTGCCATCAGTGCCTTCGGGGGCGGGAGTTTAAACGAGCAGTACTTC. Protein sequence: CAISAFGGGSLNEQYF.